This T cell receptor beta chain appears in the sequencing data of a study of T cell changes during pregnancy in multiple sclerosis (dated by TCRdb to 2018 to 2020). In terms of the full investigation: Changes in the T cell repertoire over the course of pregnancy were examined in this study in women with multiple sclerosis.

From the germline V gene, CDR1 is SGHAT and CDR2 is FQNNGV. At the junction V is shortened by 3 bases and J by 2 bases; bases outside the gene matches: 13. The CDR3 goes from the cysteine to the phenylalanine over 18 residues. The DNA shown is the 54-base CDR3, in frame from base 1. Library method: the immunoSEQ multiplex PCR assay. The immuneACCESS repertoire file appears here via TCRdb, limited to in-frame rearrangements. These files lack a portion of the clones; in checked studies, under half of the deficit traces to unresolved V genes, and the cause of the others is not known. For this sample the table gives tens of thousands of clones, of which around 90% were detected only once. Jointly, the top ten make up 0.95% of the sample. With regard to this clone: There is no known antigen for this receptor. Base quality data are lacking; no much larger clone is found one base away.

Sequencing was performed on peripheral blood, taken before pregnancy. This clonotype was obtained from a female donor with multiple sclerosis, enrolled in a pregnancy study. Rearrangement joined TRBV11-2 to TRBJ2-7; TRBD2 matches 10 bases in the middle. In nucleotide form, the sequence is TGTGCCAGCAGCTTCCTCCCCTCTAGCGGGAGTAACGCCTACGAGCAGTACTTC. This translates into CASSFLPSSGSNAYEQYF.